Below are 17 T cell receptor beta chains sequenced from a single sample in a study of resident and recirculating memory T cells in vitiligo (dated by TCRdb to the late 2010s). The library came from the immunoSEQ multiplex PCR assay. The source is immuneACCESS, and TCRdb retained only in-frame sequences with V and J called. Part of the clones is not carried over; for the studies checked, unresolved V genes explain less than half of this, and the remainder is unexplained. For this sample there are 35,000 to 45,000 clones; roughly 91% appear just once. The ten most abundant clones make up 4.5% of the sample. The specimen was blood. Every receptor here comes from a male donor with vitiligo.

Written as DNA, the CDR3 is TGTGCCAGTAAATCGGGAGGGGGGTCCGCCAATCAGCCCCAGCATTTT. It is translated as CASKSGGGSANQPQHF. The rearrangement joins TRBV19 to TRBJ1-5, with D perhaps matching TRBD1 (6 bases). This CDR3 region has 16 residues. Germline V lookup: CDR1 LNHDA, CDR2 SQIVND (reference sequence). Trimming left V 7 bases short and J 3 bases short, with 19 bases between. Full variable domain (remainder filled in from reference TRBV19 and TRBJ1-5): DGGITQSPKYLFRKEGQNVTLSCEQNLNHDAMYWYRQDPGQGLRLIYYSQIVNDFQKGDIAEGYSVSREKKESFPLTVTSAQKNPTAFYLCASKSGGGSANQPQHFGDGTRLSIL.

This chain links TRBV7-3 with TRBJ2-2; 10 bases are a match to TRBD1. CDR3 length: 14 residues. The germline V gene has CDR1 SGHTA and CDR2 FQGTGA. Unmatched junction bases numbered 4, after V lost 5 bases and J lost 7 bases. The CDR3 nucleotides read TGTGCCAGCAGCGGGACAGGGGCCGGCGGGGAGCTGTTTTTT. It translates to CASSGTGAGGELFF.

The CDR3 DNA reads TGTGCCAGCAGCTTAAATAGCCTCTCTAACTATGGCTACACCTTC. This encodes CASSLNSLSNYGYTF. This chain joins TRBV7-8 and TRBJ1-2; D is uncertain. The V end was cut by 2 bases, the J end by 0 bases, with 10 bases between. The germline V gene has CDR1 SGHVS and CDR2 FQNEAQ. The CDR3 sequence is 15 residues long.

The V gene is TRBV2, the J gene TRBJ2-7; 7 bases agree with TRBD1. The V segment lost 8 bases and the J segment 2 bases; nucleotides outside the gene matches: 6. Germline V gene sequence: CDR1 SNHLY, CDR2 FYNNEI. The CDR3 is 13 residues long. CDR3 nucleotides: TGTGCCAGCGCCGGGACAGACGCCTACGAGCAGTACTTC. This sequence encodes CASAGTDAYEQYF.

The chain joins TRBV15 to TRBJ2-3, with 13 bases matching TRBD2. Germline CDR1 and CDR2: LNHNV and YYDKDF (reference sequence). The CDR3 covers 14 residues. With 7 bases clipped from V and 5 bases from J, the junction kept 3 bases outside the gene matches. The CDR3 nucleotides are TGTGCCACCACCTGGACTAGCGGGGGAGATACGCAGTATTTT. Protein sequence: CATTWTSGGDTQYF. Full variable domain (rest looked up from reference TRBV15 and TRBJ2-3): DAMVIQNPRYQVTQFGKPVTLSCSQTLNHNVMYWYQQKSSQAPKLLFHYYDKDFNNEADTPDNFQSRRPNTSFCFLDIRSPGLGDTAMYLCATTWTSGGDTQYFGPGTRLTVL.

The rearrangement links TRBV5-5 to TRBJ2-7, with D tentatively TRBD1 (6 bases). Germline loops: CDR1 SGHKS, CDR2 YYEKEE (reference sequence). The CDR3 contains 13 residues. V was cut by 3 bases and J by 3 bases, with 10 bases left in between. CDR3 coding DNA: TGTGCCAGCAGCTCGTTACAGGGCTACGAGCAGTACTTC. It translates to CASSSLQGYEQYF.

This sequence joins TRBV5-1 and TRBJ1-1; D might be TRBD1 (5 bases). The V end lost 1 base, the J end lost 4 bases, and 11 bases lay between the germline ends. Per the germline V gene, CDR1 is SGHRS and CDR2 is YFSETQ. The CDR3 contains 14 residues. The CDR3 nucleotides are TGCGCCAGCAGCTTGTACACGGGGGGCACTGAAGCTTTCTTT. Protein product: CASSLYTGGTEAFF.

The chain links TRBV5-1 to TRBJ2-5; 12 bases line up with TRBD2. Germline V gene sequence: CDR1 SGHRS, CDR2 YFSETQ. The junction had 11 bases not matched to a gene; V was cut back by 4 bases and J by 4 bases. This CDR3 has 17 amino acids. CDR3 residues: CASSPGLAGLTPETQYF. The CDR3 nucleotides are TGCGCCAGCAGCCCCGGACTAGCGGGGCTTACACCAGAGACCCAGTACTTC.

The CDR3 DNA follows: TGTGCCTGGAGCCCGCCGGGACAGGGGTGGGAAAAACTGTTTTTT. Its translation is CAWSPPGQGWEKLFF. This chain links TRBV30 with TRBJ1-4; the match to TRBD1 covers 10 bases. J was trimmed by 8 bases and V by 3 bases; bases with no gene match: 9. The V gene's germline CDR1 is GTSNPN and CDR2 SVGIG (reference sequence). The CDR3 is 15 amino acids.

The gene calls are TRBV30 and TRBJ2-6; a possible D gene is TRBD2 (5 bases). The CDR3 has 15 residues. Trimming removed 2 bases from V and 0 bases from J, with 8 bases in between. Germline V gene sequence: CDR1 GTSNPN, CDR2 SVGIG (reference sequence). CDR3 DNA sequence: TGTGCCTGGAGTCGGGGTGCCTCTGGGGCCAACGTCCTGACTTTC. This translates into CAWSRGASGANVLTF.

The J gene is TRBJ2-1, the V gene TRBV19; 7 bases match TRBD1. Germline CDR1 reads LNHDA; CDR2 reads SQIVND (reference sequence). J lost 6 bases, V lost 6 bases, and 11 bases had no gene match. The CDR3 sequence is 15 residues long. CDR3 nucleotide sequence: TGTGCCAGTAGCTCCAGACAGGGCCTTCCCAATGAGCAGTTCTTC. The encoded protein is CASSSRQGLPNEQFF. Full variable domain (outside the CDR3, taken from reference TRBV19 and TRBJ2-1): DGGITQSPKYLFRKEGQNVTLSCEQNLNHDAMYWYRQDPGQGLRLIYYSQIVNDFQKGDIAEGYSVSREKKESFPLTVTSAQKNPTAFYLCASSSRQGLPNEQFFGPGTRLTVL.

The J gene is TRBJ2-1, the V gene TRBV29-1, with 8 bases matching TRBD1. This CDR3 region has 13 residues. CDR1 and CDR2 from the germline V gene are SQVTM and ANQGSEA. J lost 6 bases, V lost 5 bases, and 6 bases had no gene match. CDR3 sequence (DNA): TGCAGCGTTAGAGGACAGGGCCGCAATGAGCAGTTCTTC. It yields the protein CSVRGQGRNEQFF.

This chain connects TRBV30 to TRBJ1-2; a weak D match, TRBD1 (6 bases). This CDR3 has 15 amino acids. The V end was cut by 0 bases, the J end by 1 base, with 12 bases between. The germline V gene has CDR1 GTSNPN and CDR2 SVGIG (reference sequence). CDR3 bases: TGTGCCTGGAGTGTACGGGACAACGATAACTATGGCTACACCTTC. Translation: CAWSVRDNDNYGYTF.

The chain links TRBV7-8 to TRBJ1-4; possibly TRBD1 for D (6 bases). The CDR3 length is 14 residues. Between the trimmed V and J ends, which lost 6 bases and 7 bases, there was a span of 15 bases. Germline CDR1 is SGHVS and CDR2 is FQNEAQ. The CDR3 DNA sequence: TGTGCCAGCAGTCGAGGACAGACCCTTGAAAAACTGTTTTTT. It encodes CASSRGQTLEKLFF.

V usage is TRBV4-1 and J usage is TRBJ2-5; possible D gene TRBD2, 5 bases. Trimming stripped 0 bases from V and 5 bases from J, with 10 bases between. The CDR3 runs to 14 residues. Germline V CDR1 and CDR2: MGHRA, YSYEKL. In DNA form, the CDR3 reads TGCGCCAGCAGCCAAGATTTGGGAGTCGAGACCCAGTACTTC. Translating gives CASSQDLGVETQYF.

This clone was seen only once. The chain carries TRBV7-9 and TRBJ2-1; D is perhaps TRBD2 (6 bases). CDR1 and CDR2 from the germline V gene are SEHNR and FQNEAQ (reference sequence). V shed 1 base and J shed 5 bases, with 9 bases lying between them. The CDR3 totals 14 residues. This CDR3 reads CASSLEQRDNEQFF. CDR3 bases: TGTGCCAGCAGCTTAGAGCAGCGGGACAATGAGCAGTTCTTC.

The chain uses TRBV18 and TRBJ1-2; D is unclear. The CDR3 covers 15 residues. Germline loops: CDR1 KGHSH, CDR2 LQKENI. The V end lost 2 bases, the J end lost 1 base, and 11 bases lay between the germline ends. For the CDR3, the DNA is TGTGCCAGCTCACCATTAGGAGGGTTTAACTATGGCTACACCTTC. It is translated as CASSPLGGFNYGYTF.